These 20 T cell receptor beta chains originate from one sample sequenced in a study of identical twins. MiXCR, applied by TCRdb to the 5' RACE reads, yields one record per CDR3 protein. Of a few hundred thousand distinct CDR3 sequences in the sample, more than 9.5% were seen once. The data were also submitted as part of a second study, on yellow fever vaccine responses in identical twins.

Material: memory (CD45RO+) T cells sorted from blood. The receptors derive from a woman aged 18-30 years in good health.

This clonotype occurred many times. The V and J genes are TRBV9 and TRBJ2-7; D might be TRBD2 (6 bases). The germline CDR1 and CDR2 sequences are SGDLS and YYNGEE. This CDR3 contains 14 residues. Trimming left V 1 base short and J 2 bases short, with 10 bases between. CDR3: CASSVKAGTYEQYF. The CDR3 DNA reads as TGTGCCAGCAGCGTAAAGGCGGGAACCTACGAGCAGTACTTC.

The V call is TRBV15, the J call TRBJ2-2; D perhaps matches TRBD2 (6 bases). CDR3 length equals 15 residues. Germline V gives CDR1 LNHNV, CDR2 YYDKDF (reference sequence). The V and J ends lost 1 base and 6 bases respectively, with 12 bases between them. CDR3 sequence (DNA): TGTGCCACCAGCAGAGGTTCCTGGGGGGCCGGGGAGCTGTTTTTT. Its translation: CATSRGSWGAGELFF.

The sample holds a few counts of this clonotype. The CDR3 coding sequence is TGTGCCAGCAGCCTAGCGGGGGGAGAGACCCAGTACTTC. Protein sequence: CASSLAGGETQYF. This chain connects TRBV9 to TRBJ2-5; 11 nucleotides match TRBD2. J lost 4 bases, V lost 4 bases, and 0 bases had no gene match. CDR3 length: 13 residues. The germline CDR1 and CDR2 sequences are SGDLS and YYNGEE.

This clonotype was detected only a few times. DNA of the CDR3: TGTGCCAGCAGCTTAATGGGACAGGCTGGCACTGAAGCTTTCTTT. Its protein product is CASSLMGQAGTEAFF. This chain links TRBV11-2 with TRBJ1-1; the match to TRBD1 covers 8 bases. In germline, CDR1 is SGHAT, CDR2 FQNNGV. V gave up 2 bases and J gave up 4 bases; unmatched junction bases: 6. The CDR3 covers 15 residues.

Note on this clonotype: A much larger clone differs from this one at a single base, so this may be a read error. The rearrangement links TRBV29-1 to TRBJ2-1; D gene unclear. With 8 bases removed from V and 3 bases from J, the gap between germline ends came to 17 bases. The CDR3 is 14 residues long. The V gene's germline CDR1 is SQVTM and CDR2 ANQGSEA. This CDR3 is CSIGKAFIYNEQFF. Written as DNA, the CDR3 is TGCAGCATTGGGAAAGCCTTTATCTACAATGAGCAGTTCTTC.

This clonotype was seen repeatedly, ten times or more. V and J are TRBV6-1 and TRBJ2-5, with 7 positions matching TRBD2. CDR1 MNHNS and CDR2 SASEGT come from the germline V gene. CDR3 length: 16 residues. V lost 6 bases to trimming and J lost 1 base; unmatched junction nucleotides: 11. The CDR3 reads CASRRTSAGIQETQYF. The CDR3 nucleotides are TGTGCCAGCAGGAGAACTAGCGCCGGTATCCAAGAGACCCAGTACTTC.

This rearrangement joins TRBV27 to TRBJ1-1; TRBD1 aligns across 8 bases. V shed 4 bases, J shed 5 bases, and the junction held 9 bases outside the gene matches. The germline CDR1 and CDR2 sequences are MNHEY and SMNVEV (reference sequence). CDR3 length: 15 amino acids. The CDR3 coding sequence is TGTGCCAGCAGTTCAGCAGGGGGCCAATCGACTGAAGCTTTCTTT. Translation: CASSSAGGQSTEAFF.

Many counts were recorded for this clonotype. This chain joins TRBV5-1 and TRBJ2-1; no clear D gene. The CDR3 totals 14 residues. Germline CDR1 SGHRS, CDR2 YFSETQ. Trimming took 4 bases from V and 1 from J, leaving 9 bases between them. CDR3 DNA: TGCGCCAGCAGCGTGTCCGGGTCCTACAATGAGCAGTTCTTC. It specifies CASSVSGSYNEQFF.

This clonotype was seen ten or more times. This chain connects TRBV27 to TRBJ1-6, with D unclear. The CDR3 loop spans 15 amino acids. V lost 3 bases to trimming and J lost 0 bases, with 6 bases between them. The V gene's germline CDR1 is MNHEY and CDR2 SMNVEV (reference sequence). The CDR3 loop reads CASSFPSSYNSPLHF. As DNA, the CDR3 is TGTGCCAGCAGTTTCCCAAGCTCCTATAATTCACCCCTCCACTTT.

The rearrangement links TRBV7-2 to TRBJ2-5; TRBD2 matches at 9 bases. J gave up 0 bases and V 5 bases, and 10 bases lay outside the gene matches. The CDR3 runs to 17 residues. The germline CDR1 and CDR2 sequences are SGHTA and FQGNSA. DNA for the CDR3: TGTGCCAGCAGCAGGACGGACTCTAGCGGGGACCAAGAGACCCAGTACTTC. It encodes CASSRTDSSGDQETQYF.

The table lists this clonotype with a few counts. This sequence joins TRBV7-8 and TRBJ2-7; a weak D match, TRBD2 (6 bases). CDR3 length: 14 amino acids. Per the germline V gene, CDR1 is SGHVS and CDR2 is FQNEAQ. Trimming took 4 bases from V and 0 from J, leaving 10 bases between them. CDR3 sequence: CASSYVGSSYEQYF. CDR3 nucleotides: TGTGCCAGCAGCTACGTCGGGAGCTCCTACGAGCAGTACTTC.

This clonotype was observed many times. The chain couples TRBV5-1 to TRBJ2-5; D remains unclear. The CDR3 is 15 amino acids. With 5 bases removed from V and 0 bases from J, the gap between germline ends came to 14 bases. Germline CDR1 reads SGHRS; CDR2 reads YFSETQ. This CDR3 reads CASRLTPTYQETQYF. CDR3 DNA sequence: TGCGCCAGCAGGCTGACTCCCACGTACCAAGAGACCCAGTACTTC.

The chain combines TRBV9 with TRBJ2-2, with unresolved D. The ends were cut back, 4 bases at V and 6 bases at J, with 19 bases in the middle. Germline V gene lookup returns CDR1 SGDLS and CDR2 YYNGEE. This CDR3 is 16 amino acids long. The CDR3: CASSLNVLASAGELFF. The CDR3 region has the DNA TGTGCCAGCAGCCTGAACGTACTTGCGTCTGCCGGGGAGCTGTTTTTT. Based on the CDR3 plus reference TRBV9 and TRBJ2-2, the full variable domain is DSGVTQTPKHLITATGQRVTLRCSPRSGDLSVYWYQQSLDQGLQFLIQYYNGEERAKGNILERFSAQQFPDLHSELNLSSLELGDSALYFCASSLNVLASAGELFFGEGSRLTVL.

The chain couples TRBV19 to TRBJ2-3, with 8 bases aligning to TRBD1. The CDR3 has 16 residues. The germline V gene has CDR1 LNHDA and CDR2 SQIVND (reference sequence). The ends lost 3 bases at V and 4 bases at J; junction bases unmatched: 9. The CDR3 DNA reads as TGTGCCAGTAGTATGGAACGACAGGGGCGCCCAGATACGCAGTATTTT. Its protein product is CASSMERQGRPDTQYF.

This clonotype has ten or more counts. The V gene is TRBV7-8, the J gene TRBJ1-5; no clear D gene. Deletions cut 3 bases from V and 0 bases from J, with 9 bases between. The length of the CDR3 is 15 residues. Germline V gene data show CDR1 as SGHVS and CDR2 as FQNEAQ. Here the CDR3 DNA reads TGTGCCAGCAGCTTGTACGGGAATAGCAATCAGCCCCAGCATTTT. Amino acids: CASSLYGNSNQPQHF.

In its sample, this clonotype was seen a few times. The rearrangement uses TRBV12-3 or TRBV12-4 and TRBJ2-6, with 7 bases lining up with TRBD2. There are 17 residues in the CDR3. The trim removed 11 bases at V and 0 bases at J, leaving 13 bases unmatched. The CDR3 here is CAFFLGGSHSGANVLTF. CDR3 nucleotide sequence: TGTGCCTTCTTTCTGGGGGGGTCTCACTCTGGGGCCAACGTCCTGACTTTC.

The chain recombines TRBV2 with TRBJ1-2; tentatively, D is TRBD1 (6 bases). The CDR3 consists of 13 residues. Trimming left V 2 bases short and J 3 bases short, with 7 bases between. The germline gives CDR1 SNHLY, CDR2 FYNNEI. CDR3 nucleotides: TGTGCCAGCAGTGAAAGGGGGGACTATGGCTACACCTTC. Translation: CASSERGDYGYTF.

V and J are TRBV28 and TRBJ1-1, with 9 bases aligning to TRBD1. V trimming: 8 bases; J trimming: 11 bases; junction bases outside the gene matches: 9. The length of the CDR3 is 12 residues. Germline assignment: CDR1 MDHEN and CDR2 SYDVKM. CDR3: CASRTGDLRAFF. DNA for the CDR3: TGTGCCAGCCGGACAGGGGACCTAAGGGCTTTCTTT.

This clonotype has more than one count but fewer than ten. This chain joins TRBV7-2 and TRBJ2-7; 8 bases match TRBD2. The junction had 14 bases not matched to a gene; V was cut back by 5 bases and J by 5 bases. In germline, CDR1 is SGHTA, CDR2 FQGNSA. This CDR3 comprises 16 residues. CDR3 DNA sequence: TGTGCCAGCAGCCCGCGGGGCGGGAGGATGCCCCACGAGCAGTACTTC. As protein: CASSPRGGRMPHEQYF.

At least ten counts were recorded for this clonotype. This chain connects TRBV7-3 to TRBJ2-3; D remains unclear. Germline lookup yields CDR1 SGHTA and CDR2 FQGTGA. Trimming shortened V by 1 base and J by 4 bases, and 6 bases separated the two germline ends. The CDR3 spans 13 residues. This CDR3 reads CASSLNGPDTQYF. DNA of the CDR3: TGTGCCAGCAGCTTAAACGGGCCAGATACGCAGTATTTT.